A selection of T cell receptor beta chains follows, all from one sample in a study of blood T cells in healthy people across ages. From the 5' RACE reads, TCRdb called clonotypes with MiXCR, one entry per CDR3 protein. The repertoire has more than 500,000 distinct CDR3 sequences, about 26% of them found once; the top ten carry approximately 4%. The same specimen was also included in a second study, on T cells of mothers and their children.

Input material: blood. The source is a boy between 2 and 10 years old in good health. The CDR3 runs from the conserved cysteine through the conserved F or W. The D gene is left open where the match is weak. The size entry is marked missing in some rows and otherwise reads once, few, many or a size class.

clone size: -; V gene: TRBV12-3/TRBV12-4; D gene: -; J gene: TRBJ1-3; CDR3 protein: CASSLEGRDSGNTIYF; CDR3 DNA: TGTGCCAGCAGTTTAGAAGGGAGGGACTCTGGAAACACCATATATTTT
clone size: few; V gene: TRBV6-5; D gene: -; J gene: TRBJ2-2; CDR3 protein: CASSYSKDLNTGELFF; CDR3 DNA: TGTGCCAGCAGTTACTCGAAGGACCTGAACACCGGGGAGCTGTTTTTT
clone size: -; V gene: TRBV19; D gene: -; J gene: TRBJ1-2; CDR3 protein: CASSIGGADGYTF; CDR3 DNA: TGTGCCAGTAGTATTGGGGGCGCGGATGGCTACACCTTC
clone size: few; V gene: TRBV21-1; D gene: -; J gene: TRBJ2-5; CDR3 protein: CASPKGGYQETQYF; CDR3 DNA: TGTGCCAGCCCGAAGGGGGGGTACCAAGAGACCCAGTACTTC
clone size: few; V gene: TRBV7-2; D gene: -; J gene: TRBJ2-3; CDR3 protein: CASSLGIGTDTQYF; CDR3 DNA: TGTGCCAGCAGCCTGGGGATCGGCACAGATACGCAGTATTTT
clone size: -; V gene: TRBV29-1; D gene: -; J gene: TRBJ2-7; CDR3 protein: CSVEVEGSSYEQYF; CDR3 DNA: TGCAGCGTTGAGGTAGAGGGTAGCTCCTACGAGCAGTACTTC
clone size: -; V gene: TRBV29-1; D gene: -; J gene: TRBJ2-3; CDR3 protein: CSVSTGSTDTQYF; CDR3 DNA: TGCAGCGTTTCGACCGGATCCACAGATACGCAGTATTTT
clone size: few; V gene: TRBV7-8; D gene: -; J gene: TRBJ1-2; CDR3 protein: CASSSGPESGYTF; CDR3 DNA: TGTGCCAGCAGCTCAGGACCAGAGAGTGGCTACACCTTC
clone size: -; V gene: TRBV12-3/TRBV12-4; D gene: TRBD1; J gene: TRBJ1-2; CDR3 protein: CAIPPRDSNYGYTF; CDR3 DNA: TGTGCCATCCCTCCCCGGGACAGCAACTATGGCTACACCTTC
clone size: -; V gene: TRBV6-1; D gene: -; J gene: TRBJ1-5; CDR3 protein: CARPPIEGGRFGSNQPQHF; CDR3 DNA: TGTGCCAGACCACCCATCGAGGGGGGGCGGTTCGGCAGCAATCAGCCCCAGCATTTT
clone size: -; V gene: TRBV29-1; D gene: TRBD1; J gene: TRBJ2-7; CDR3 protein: CSVAGGQVTHEQYF; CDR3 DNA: TGCAGCGTTGCCGGCGGACAGGTAACCCACGAGCAGTACTTC
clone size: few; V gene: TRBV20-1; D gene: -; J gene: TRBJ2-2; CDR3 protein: CSAQRLTTGELFF; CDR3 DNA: TGCAGTGCTCAGCGGCTTACCACCGGGGAGCTGTTTTTT
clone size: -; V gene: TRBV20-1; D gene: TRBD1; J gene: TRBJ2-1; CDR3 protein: CSASRPQGIGQFF; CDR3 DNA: TGCAGTGCTAGCCGCCCACAGGGGATTGGGCAGTTCTTC
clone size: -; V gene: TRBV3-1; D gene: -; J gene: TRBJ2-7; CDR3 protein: CASSQVVDTYEQYF; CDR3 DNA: TGTGCCAGCAGCCAAGTTGTAGATACCTACGAGCAGTACTTC
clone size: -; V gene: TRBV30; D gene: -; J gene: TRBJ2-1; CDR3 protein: CAWSGSSYNEQFF; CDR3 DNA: TGTGCCTGGTCAGGGAGCTCCTACAATGAGCAGTTCTTC
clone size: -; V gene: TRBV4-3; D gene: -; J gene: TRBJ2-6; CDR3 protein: CASSQEGDSSGANVLTF; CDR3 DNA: TGCGCCAGCAGCCAAGAGGGTGACAGCTCTGGGGCCAACGTCCTGACTTTC
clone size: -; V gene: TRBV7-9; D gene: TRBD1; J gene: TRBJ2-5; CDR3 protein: CASRLDREYDAQYF; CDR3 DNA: TGTGCCAGCAGACTAGACAGGGAGTATGATGCCCAGTACTTC
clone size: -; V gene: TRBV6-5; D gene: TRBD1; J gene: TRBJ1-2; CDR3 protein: CASSLLGGSYGYTF; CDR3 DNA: TGTGCCAGCAGTTTACTAGGGGGCAGCTATGGCTACACCTTC
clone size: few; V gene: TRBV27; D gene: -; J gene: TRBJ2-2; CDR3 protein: CASSLSTGVFRGELFF; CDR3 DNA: TGTGCCAGCAGTTTGAGTACAGGAGTTTTTCGCGGGGAGCTGTTTTTT
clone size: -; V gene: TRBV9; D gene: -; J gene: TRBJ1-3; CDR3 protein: CASSVDLGGTGNTIYF; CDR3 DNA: TGTGCCAGCAGCGTAGACCTGGGAGGTACTGGAAACACCATATATTTT
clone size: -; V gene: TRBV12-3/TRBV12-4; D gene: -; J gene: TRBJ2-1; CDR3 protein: CASSLHEGQFF; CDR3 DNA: TGTGCCAGCAGTCTCCACGAGGGGCAGTTCTTC
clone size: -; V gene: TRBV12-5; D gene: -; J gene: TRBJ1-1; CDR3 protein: CASGIPQGEAFF; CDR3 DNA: TGTGCTAGTGGTATACCCCAGGGGGAAGCTTTCTTT
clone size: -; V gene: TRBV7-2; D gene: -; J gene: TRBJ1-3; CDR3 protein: CASTETVHSGNTIYF; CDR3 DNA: TGTGCCAGCACCGAAACAGTTCACTCTGGAAACACCATATATTTT
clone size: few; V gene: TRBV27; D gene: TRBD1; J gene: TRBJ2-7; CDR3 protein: CASSLSGDRGPYEQYF; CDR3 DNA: TGTGCCAGCAGTTTATCCGGGGACAGGGGGCCCTACGAGCAGTACTTC
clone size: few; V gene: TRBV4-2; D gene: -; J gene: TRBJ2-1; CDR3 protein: CASSQEGGRQFF; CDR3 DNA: TGTGCCAGCAGCCAAGAAGGAGGGCGGCAGTTCTTC
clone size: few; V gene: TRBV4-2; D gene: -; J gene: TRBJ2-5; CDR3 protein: CASSPEGVQETQYF; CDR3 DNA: TGTGCCAGCAGTCCGGAGGGTGTGCAAGAGACCCAGTACTTC
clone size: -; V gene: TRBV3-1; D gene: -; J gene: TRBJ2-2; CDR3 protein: CASSQEGNTGELFF; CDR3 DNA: TGTGCCAGCAGCCAAGAGGGGAACACCGGGGAGCTGTTTTTT
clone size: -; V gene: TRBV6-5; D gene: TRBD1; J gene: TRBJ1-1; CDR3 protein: CASSLMDRNPREAFF; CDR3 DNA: TGTGCCAGCAGTTTAATGGACAGGAACCCTCGTGAAGCTTTCTTT
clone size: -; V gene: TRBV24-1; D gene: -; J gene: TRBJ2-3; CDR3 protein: CATSIGRGTDTQYF; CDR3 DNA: TGTGCCACCAGTATTGGGAGAGGAACAGATACGCAGTATTTT
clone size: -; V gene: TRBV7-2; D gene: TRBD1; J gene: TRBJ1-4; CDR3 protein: CASSTRQGRNEKLFF; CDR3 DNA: TGTGCCAGCAGCACCAGACAGGGGAGAAACGAAAAACTGTTTTTT
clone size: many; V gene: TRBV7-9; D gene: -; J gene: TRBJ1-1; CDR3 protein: CASSLGGRNTEAFF; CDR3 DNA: TGTGCCAGCAGCTTAGGTGGGAGAAACACTGAAGCTTTCTTT
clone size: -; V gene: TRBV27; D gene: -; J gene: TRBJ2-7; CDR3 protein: CASSLSGPLGPSDYEQYF; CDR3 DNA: TGTGCCAGCAGTTTATCGGGGCCGCTTGGTCCCTCGGACTACGAGCAGTACTTC
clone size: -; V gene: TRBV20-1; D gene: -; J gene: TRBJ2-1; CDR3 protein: CSARVLEQFF; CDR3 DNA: TGCAGTGCTAGAGTATTAGAGCAGTTCTTC
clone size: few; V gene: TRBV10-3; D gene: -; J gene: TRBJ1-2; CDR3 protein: CAISGSVTEGYTF; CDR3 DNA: TGTGCCATCAGTGGATCGGTGACCGAAGGCTACACCTTC
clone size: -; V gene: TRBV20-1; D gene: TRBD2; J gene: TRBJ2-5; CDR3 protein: CSAPGLAGGEAQYF; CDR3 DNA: TGCAGTGCTCCAGGACTAGCGGGTGGAGAGGCCCAGTACTTC
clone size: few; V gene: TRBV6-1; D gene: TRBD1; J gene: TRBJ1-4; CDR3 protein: CASRRRGTGVSPNEKLFF; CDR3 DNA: TGTGCCAGCAGAAGGAGGGGGACAGGTGTTTCGCCTAATGAAAAACTGTTTTTT
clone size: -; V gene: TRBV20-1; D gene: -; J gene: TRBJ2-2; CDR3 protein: CSARDPASTMFF; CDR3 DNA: TGCAGTGCTAGAGATCCAGCTTCCACGATGTTTTTT
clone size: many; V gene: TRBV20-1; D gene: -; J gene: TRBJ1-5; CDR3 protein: CSARTASNQPQHF; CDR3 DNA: TGCAGTGCCCGGACAGCATCCAATCAGCCCCAGCATTTT
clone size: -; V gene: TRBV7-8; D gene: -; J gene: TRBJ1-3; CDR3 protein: CASSLDSTGNTIYF; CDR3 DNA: TGTGCCAGCAGCTTGGACAGTACCGGAAACACCATATATTTT
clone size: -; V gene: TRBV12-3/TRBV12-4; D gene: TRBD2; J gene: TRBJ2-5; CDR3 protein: CASSGSGRAAETQYF; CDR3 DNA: TGTGCCAGCAGTGGTAGCGGGAGGGCCGCGGAGACCCAGTACTTC
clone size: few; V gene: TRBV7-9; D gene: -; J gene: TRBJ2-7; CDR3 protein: CASSDAGAYEQYF; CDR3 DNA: TGTGCCAGCAGCGATGCAGGAGCCTACGAGCAGTACTTC